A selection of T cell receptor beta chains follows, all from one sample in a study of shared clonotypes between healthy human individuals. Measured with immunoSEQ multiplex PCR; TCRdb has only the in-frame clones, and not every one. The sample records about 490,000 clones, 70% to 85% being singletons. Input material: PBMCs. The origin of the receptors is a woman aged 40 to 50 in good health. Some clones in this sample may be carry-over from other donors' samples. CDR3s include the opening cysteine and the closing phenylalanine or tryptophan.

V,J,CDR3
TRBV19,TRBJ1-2,CASSQYDYGYTF
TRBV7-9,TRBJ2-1,CASSPKAGPYNEQFF
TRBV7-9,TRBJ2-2,CASSEATGVGGELFF
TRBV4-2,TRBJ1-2,CASSQDYADTEWGGYTF
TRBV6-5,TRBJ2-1,CASRDLSSYNEQFF
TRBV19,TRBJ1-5,CASSDRGGYSNQPQHF
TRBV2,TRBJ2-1,CASRGLAANNEQFF
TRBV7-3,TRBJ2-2,CASSQDSLGELFF
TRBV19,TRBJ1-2,CASSLGDLYGYTF
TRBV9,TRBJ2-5,CASSVGQVVQETQYF
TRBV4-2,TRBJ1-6,CASSQGGTSYNSPLHF
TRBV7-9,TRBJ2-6,CASSSTRGANVLTF
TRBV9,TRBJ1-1,CASSVGTGRNTEAFF
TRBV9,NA,CASSRGQEPYEQYF
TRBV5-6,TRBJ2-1,CASISGLAGDLSYNEQFF
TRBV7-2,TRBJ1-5,CASSLIWESQPQHF
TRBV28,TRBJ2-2,CASSLISSGHTGELFF
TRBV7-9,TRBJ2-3,CASTREEAADTQYF
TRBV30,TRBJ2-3,CALRDGRETDTQYF
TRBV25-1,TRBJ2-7,CASSELLVGAEQYF
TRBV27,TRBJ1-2,CASSADFWRGYTF
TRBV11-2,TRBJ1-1,CASSSHMNTEAFF
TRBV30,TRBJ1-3,CAWSETRLGRTSGNTIYF
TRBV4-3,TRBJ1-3,CASSQDVFGNTIYF
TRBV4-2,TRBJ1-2,CASSQGEGGIYGYTF
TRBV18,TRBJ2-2,CASSPGTILSGELFF
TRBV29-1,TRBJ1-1,CSVVNPGMNTEAFF
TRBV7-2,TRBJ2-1,CASSPSPASPGGNEQFF
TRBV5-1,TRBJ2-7,CARSLATDSYEQYF
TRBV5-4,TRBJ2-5,CASSLGGVGETQYF
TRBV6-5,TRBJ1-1,CASRKRFRVTEAFF
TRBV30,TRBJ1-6,CAWCPDSYNSPLHF